The 9 T cell receptor beta chains below come from one sample, sequenced in a study of CD8 T cells in Susac syndrome. The RNA, about 0.45 to 1 ug, was put through reverse transcription using random hexamers. TCRdb analysed the immunoSEQ multiplex PCR reads with MiXCR anew, one entry per CDR3 protein. The sample shows about 250,000 distinct CDR3 sequences, approximately 92% of them seen only once. Source material: CD4+ T cells from PBMCs. The receptors here all came from a human donor with multiple sclerosis.

The chain is built from TRBV4-2 and TRBJ2-4, with D maybe TRBD2 (6 bases). The CDR3 length is 19 residues. Trimming took 0 bases from V and 3 from J, leaving 21 bases between them. The V gene's germline CDR1 is LGHNA and CDR2 YNFKEQ. The CDR3 sequence is CASSQEAVGGGRGKNIQYF. The CDR3 nucleotides are TGTGCCAGCAGCCAAGAGGCCGTGGGGGGAGGCCGCGGCAAAAACATTCAGTACTTC.

CDR3: CASSWGRRETQYF. CDR3 in DNA: TGTGCCAGCAGTTGGGGCCGGAGAGAGACCCAGTACTTC. The chain is built from TRBV12-3 or TRBV12-4 and TRBJ2-5; D might be TRBD1 (5 bases). The length of the CDR3 is 13 residues. V gave up 4 bases and J gave up 4 bases, with 10 bases separating them.

J is TRBJ2-5 and V is TRBV11-2, with TRBD1 as a possible D gene (5 bases). Germline CDR1 and CDR2: SGHAT and FQNNGV. The ends were cut back, 1 base at V and 3 bases at J, with 9 bases in the middle. The CDR3 has 14 amino acids. The chain's CDR3 is CASSLGPGKETQYF. The CDR3 DNA reads TGTGCCAGCAGCTTAGGTCCAGGGAAAGAGACCCAGTACTTC.

The chain recombines TRBV6-5 with TRBJ1-1, with 12 bases fitting TRBD1. CDR1 is MNHEY, CDR2 SVGAGI, per germline. CDR3 length: 13 residues. With V trimmed by 5 bases and J by 9 bases, 4 bases remained unmatched. The CDR3 sequence is CASSPGTGGKAFF. Written as DNA, the CDR3 is TGTGCCAGCAGTCCGGGGACAGGGGGCAAAGCTTTCTTT.

CDR3 DNA sequence: TGTGCCTGGAGGACGGGGGACGGAGGCTACACCTTC. Its translation is CAWRTGDGGYTF. The rearrangement links TRBV30 to TRBJ1-2; D is possibly TRBD1 (5 bases). Germline V gene data show CDR1 as GTSNPN and CDR2 as SVGIG (reference sequence). This CDR3 spans 12 amino acids. The germline V and J ends were trimmed by 3 bases and 8 bases, with 13 bases remaining between them.

The chain is built from TRBV4-1 and TRBJ2-6, with TRBD2 as a possible D gene (5 bases). The germline gives CDR1 MGHRA, CDR2 YSYEKL. Trimming cost V 4 bases and J 0 bases, with 10 bases left between them. The CDR3 consists of 16 residues. The CDR3 here is CASSPGGHSGANVLTF. The CDR3, as DNA: TGCGCCAGCAGCCCGGGCGGGCACTCTGGGGCCAACGTCCTGACTTTC.

As regards this clonotype: The germline gene is not matched at one end of the junction; a read error may be the cause. This chain joins TRBV14 and TRBJ2-5; 11 nucleotides align to TRBD1. Germline loops: CDR1 SGHDN, CDR2 FVKESK. The CDR3 runs 15 residues. The CDR3 protein is CASSQDRGRLETHYF. CDR3 coding DNA: TGTGCCAGCAGCCAGGACAGGGGGCGGCTGGAGACCCATTACTTC.

This clonotype was seen once. The chain combines TRBV20-1 with TRBJ2-1; D is possibly TRBD2 (6 bases). V was pared by 6 bases and J by 10 bases, with 19 bases between. The CDR3 length is 13 residues. The germline V gene encodes CDR1 DFQATT and CDR2 SNEGSKA (reference sequence). CDR3 DNA: TGCAGTGCCCCGGGACTCCTACCCTCGGAGCAGTTCTTC. This encodes CSAPGLLPSEQFF.

This chain uses TRBV7-2 with TRBJ1-2; D gene uncertain. Germline V lookup: CDR1 SGHTA, CDR2 FQGNSA. This CDR3 is built from 16 residues. The V end lost 5 bases, the J end lost 6 bases, and 22 bases lay between the germline ends. CDR3 in DNA: TGTGCCAGCAGCAACATCGACCGGGCCCCCGGGCATGGCTACACCTTC. Its translation: CASSNIDRAPGHGYTF.